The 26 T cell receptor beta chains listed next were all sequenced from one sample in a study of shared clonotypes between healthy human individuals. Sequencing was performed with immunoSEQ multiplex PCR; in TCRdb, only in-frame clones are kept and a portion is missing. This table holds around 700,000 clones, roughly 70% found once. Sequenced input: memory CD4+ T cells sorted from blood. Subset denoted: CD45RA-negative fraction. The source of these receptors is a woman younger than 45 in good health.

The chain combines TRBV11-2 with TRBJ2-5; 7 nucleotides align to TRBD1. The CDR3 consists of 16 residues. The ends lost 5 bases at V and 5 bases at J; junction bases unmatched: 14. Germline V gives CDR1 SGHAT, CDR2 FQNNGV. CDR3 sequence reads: CASSIGTVSRTETQYF. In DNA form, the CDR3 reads TGTGCCAGCAGCATAGGGACAGTGTCCCGTACGGAGACCCAGTACTTC.

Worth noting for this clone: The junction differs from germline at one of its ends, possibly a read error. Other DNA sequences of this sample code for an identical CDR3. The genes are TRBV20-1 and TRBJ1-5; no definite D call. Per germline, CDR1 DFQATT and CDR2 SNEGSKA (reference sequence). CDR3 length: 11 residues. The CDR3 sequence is CSARGSQPQHF. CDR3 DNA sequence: TGCAGTGCAAGAGGAAGTCAGCCCCAGCATTTT.

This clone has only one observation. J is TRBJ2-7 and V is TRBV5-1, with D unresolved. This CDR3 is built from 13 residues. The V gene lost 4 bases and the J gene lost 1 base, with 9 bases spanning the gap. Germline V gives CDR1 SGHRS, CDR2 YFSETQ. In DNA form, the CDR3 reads TGCGCCAGCAGCCCTCGGGTGTCCTACGAGCAGTACTTC. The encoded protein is CASSPRVSYEQYF.

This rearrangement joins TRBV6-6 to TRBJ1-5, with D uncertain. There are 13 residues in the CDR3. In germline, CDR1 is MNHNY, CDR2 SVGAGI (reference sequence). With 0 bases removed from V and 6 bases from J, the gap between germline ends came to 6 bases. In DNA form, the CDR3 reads TGTGCCAGCAGTTACTCGATGATTCAGCCCCAGCATTTT. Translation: CASSYSMIQPQHF.

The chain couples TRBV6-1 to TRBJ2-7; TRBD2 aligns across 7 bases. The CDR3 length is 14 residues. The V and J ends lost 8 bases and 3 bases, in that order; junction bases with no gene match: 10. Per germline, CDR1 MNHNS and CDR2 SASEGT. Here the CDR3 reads CASSLEREHYEQYF. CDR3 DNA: TGTGCCAGCTCCCTAGAGCGGGAACACTACGAGCAGTACTTC.

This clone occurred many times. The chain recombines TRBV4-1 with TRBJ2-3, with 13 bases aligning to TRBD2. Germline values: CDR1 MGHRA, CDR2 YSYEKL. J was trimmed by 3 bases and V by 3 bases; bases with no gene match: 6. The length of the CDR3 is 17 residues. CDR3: CASSQRLAGGGTDTQYF. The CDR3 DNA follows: TGCGCCAGCAGCCAGAGACTAGCGGGAGGAGGAACAGATACGCAGTATTTT.

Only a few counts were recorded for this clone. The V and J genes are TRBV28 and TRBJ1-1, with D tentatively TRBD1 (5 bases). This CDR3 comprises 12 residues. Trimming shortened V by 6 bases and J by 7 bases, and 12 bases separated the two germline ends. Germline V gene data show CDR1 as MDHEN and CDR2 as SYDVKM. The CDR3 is CASRTPGLEAFF. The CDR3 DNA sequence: TGTGCCAGCAGGACTCCGGGGCTTGAAGCTTTCTTT.

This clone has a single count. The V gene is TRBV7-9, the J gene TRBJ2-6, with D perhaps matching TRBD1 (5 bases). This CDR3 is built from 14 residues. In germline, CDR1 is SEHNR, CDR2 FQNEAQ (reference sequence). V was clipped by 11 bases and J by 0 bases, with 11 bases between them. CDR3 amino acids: CAARGGSGANVLTF. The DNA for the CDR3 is TGTGCCGCTAGGGGTGGCTCTGGGGCCAACGTCCTGACTTTC.

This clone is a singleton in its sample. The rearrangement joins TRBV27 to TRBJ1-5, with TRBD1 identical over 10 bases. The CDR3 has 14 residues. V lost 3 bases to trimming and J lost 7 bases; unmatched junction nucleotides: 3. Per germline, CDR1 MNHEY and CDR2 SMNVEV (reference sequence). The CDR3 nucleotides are TGTGCCAGCAGTTTCGGGACAGGGGTGCAGCCCCAGCATTTT. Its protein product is CASSFGTGVQPQHF.

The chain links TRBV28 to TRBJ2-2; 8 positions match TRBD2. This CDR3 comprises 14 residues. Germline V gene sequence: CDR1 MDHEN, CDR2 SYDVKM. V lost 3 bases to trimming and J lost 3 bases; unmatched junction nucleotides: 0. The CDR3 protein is CASSFGGDTGELFF. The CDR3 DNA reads TGTGCCAGCAGTTTCGGGGGGGACACCGGGGAGCTGTTTTTT.

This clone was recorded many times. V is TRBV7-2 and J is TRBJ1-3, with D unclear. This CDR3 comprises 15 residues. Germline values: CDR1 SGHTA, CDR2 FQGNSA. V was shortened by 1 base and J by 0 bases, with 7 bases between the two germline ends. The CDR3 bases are TGTGCCAGCAGCTTAGTTACGAGCTCTGGAAACACCATATATTTT. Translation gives CASSLVTSSGNTIYF.

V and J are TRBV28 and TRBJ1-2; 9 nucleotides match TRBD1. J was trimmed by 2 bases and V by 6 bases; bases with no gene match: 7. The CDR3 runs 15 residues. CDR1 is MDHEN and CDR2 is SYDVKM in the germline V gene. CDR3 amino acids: CASRRNRGHNYGYTF. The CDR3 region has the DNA TGTGCCAGCAGGCGTAACAGGGGGCACAACTATGGCTACACCTTC.

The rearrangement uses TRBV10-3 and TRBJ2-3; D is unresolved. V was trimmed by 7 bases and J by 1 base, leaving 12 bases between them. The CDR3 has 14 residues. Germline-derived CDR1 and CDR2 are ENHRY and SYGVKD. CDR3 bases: TGTGCCATCACCGCCGGAGTCGGCACAGATACGCAGTATTTT. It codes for CAITAGVGTDTQYF.

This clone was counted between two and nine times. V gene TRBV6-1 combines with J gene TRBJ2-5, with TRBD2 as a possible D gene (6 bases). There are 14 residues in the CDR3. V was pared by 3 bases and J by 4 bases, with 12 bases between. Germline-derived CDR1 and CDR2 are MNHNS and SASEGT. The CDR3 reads CASSDRWEAETQYF. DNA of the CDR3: TGTGCCAGCAGTGACAGGTGGGAGGCAGAGACCCAGTACTTC.

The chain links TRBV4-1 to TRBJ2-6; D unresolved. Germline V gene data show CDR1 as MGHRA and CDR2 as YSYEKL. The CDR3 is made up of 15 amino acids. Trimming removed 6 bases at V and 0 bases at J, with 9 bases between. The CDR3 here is CASRATFSGANVLTF. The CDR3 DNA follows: TGCGCCAGCAGGGCGACATTCTCTGGGGCCAACGTCCTGACTTTC.

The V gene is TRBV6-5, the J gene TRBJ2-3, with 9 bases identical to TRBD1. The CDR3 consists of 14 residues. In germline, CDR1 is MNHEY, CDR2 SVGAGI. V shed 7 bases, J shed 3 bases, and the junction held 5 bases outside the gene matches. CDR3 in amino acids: CASTIQGATDTQYF. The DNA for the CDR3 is TGTGCCAGCACCATACAGGGGGCAACAGATACGCAGTATTTT.

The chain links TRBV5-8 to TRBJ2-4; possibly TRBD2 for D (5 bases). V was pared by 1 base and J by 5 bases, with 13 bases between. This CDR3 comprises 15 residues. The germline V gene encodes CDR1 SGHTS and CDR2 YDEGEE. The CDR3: CASSLWRRRENIQYF. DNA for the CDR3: TGTGCCAGCAGCTTGTGGAGGAGACGGGAAAACATTCAGTACTTC.

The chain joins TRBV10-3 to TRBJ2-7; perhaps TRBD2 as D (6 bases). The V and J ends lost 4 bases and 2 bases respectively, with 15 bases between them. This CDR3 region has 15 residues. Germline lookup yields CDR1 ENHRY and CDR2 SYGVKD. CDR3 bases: TGTGCCATCAGTGGCCAATCTAGCGTCCCCTACGAGCAGTACTTC. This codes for CAISGQSSVPYEQYF.

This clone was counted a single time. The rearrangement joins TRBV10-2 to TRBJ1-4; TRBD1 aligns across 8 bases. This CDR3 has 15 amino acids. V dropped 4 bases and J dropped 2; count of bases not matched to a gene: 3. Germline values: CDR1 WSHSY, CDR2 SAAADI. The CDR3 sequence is CASSGQGPTNEKLFF. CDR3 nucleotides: TGCGCCAGCAGTGGACAGGGGCCGACTAATGAAAAACTGTTTTTT.

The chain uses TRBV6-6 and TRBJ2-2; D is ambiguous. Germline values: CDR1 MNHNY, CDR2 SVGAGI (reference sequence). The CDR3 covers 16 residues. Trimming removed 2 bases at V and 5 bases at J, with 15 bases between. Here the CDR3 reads CASSYLGLGLTGELFF. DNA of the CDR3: TGTGCCAGCAGTTACCTCGGGCTGGGTTTAACCGGGGAGCTGTTTTTT.

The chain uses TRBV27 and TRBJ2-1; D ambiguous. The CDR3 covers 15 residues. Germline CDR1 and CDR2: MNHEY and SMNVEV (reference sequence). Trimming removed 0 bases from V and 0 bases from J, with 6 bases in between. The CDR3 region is CASSLSPSSYNEQFF. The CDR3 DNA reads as TGTGCCAGCAGTTTATCTCCGAGCTCCTACAATGAGCAGTTCTTC.

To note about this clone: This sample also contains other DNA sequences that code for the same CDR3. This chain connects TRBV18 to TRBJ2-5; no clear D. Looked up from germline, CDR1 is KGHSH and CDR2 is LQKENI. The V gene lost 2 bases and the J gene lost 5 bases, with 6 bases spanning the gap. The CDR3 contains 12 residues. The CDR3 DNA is TGTGCCAGCTCACCAAGGGCGGAGACCCAGTACTTC. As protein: CASSPRAETQYF.

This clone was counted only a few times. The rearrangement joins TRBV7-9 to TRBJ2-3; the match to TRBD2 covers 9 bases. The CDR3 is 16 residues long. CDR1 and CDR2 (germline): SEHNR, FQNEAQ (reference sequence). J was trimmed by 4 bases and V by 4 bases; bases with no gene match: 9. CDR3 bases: TGTGCCAGCAGCTCCCGCCAGCGGGAGGTCGCAGATACGCAGTATTTT. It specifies CASSSRQREVADTQYF.

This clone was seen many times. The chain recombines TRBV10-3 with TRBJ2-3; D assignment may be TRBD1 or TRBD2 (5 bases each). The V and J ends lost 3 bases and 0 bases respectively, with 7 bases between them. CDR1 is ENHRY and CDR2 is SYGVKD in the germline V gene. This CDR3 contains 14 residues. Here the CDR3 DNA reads TGTGCCATCAGTGATGGGGGTAGCACAGATACGCAGTATTTT. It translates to CAISDGGSTDTQYF.

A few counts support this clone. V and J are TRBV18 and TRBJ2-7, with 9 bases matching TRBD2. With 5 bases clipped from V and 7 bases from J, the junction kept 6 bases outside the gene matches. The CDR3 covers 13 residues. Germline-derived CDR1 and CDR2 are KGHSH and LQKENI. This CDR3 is CASSGGRAEEQYF. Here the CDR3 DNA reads TGTGCCAGCTCAGGCGGGAGGGCGGAGGAGCAGTACTTC.

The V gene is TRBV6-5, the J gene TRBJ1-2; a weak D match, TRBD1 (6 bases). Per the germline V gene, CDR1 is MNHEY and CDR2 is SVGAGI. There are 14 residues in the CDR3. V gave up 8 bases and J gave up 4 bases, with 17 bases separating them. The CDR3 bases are TGTGCCAGCGCTCCCAACAGGGCCCTCTATGGCTACACCTTC. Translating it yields CASAPNRALYGYTF.